The 18 T cell receptor beta chains below were found in one sample sequenced in a study of blood T cell repertoires in COVID-19. TCRdb's table, derived via immunoSEQ multiplex PCR, lists solely in-frame clones and lacks some. The sample yields about 40,000 clones, about four fifths seen once. Material: peripheral blood. Receptors were obtained from a woman in her fifties or sixties with acute or convalescent COVID-19.

The V call is TRBV24-1, the J call TRBJ2-4; 7 bases are a match to TRBD1. J was trimmed by 9 bases and V by 5 bases; bases with no gene match: 6. This CDR3 is built from 13 residues. The germline CDR1 and CDR2 sequences are KGHDR and SFDVKD. CDR3 sequence: CATSADRESIQYF. In DNA, the CDR3 is TGTGCCACCAGTGCAGACAGGGAGAGCATTCAGTACTTC.

This sequence joins TRBV9 and TRBJ2-5; 7 nucleotides line up with TRBD1. The junction had 4 bases not matched to a gene; V was cut back by 0 bases and J by 2 bases. The CDR3 runs 15 residues. Germline V lookup: CDR1 SGDLS, CDR2 YYNGEE. The CDR3 sequence: CASSVGKGQQETQYF. The CDR3, as DNA: TGTGCCAGCAGCGTAGGGAAGGGACAGCAAGAGACCCAGTACTTC.

A single count supports this clone. The chain links TRBV7-3 to TRBJ2-1, with a weak D call TRBD1 (7 bases). Deletions cut 5 bases from V and 4 bases from J, with 18 bases between. CDR3 length: 16 residues. Germline V gives CDR1 SGHTA, CDR2 FQGTGA. CDR3 nucleotides: TGTGCCAGCAGCGCCCAGGGGGGCGGGTTATACAATGAGCAGTTCTTC. Translated: CASSAQGGGLYNEQFF.

The rearrangement uses TRBV30 and TRBJ2-2, with 7 nucleotides matching TRBD2. The CDR3 runs 15 residues. V trimming: 1 base; J trimming: 4 bases; junction bases outside the gene matches: 6. The germline gives CDR1 GTSNPN, CDR2 SVGIG (reference sequence). DNA for the CDR3: TGTGCCTGGAGTGAGGGCGGGAGTGGCACCGGGGAGCTGTTTTTT. Encoded protein: CAWSEGGSGTGELFF.

This clone came up once. The rearrangement uses TRBV3-1 (or the pseudogene TRBV3-2) and TRBJ1-1; D perhaps matches TRBD1 (5 bases). The V end was cut by 4 bases, the J end by 2 bases, with 11 bases between. CDR3 length: 14 residues. CDR1 and CDR2 from the germline V gene are LGHDT and YNNKEL (reference sequence). Here the CDR3 reads CASSRQNRNTEAFF. The CDR3 region has the DNA TGTGCCAGCAGCCGACAGAATAGAAACACTGAAGCTTTCTTT.

This sequence joins TRBV5-6 and TRBJ1-3; 7 bases are shared with TRBD1. Germline values: CDR1 SGHDT, CDR2 YYEEEE. V shed 2 bases, J shed 4 bases, and the junction held 6 bases outside the gene matches. This CDR3 contains 15 residues. The chain's CDR3 is CASSFIRGTGNTIYF. The CDR3 DNA is TGTGCCAGCAGCTTTATCAGGGGGACGGGAAACACCATATATTTT. Drawing the rest from reference TRBV5-6 and TRBJ1-3, the complete variable domain is DAGVTQSPTHLIKTRGQQVTLRCSPKSGHDTVSWYQQALGQGPQFIFQYYEEEERQRGNFPDRFSGHQFPNYSSELNVNALLLGDSALYLCASSFIRGTGNTIYFGEGSWLTVV.

V gene TRBV3-1 (or the pseudogene TRBV3-2) combines with J gene TRBJ1-5; possible D gene TRBD1, 6 bases. CDR3 length: 14 amino acids. The V gene's germline CDR1 is LGHDT and CDR2 YNNKEL (reference sequence). V lost 4 bases to trimming and J lost 4 bases, with 11 bases between them. The CDR3 DNA reads as TGTGCCAGCAGCCGAACAGGGAATAATCAGCCCCAGCATTTT. Translated: CASSRTGNNQPQHF.

This rearrangement joins TRBV7-9 to TRBJ2-7; a possible D gene is TRBD2 (6 bases). Looked up from germline, CDR1 is SEHNR and CDR2 is FQNEAQ (reference sequence). The length of the CDR3 is 12 residues. DNA for the CDR3: TGTGCGCAAGGCGGGGACTCCTACGAGCAGTACTTC. It yields the protein CAQGGDSYEQYF. The full variable domain, completed using reference TRBV7-9 and TRBJ2-7, is DTGVSQNPRHKITKRGQNVTFRCDPISEHNRLYWYRQTLGQGPEFLTYFQNEAQLEKSRLLSDRFSAERPKGSFSTLEIQRTEQGDSAMYLCAQGGDSYEQYFGPGTRLTVT.

V and J are TRBV2 and TRBJ2-6; perhaps TRBD1 as D (5 bases). The ends were cut back, 5 bases at V and 4 bases at J, with 9 bases in the middle. The CDR3 is 14 residues long. Germline V lookup: CDR1 SNHLY, CDR2 FYNNEI. The CDR3 protein is CASSQTAGANVLTF. DNA for the CDR3: TGTGCCAGCAGTCAGACAGCCGGGGCCAACGTCCTGACTTTC.

The chain uses TRBV18 and TRBJ2-1; a possible D gene is TRBD1 (6 bases). Per germline, CDR1 KGHSH and CDR2 LQKENI. V was trimmed by 6 bases and J by 12 bases, leaving 18 bases between them. The CDR3 contains 13 residues. CDR3: CASSQDLEGGQFF. The CDR3 nucleotides read TGTGCCAGCTCCCAGGACCTTGAAGGGGGGCAGTTCTTC.

The chain employs TRBV2 and TRBJ2-1; 8 bases map to TRBD2. Looked up from germline, CDR1 is SNHLY and CDR2 is FYNNEI. The CDR3 loop spans 14 amino acids. The CDR3 bases are TGTGTCCTAAACGGGGGGGAGTCCTACAATGAGCAGTTCTTC. It yields the protein CVLNGGESYNEQFF.

This sequence joins TRBV7-2 and TRBJ2-5; D is uncertain. The CDR3 has 15 amino acids. Germline-derived CDR1 and CDR2 are SGHTA and FQGNSA. V shed 7 bases and J shed 5 bases, with 20 bases lying between them. The CDR3 DNA reads TGTGCCAGCACCCCCGCCAGCGATCGGGTGGAGACCCAGTACTTC. This codes for CASTPASDRVETQYF.

V usage is TRBV6-5 and J usage is TRBJ1-1; D ambiguous. Germline CDR1 is MNHEY and CDR2 is SVGAGI. The CDR3 is 14 residues long. V gave up 4 bases and J gave up 7 bases, with 16 bases separating them. CDR3 region: CASSSTPGASEAFF. DNA for the CDR3: TGTGCCAGCAGTTCCACTCCCGGAGCAAGTGAAGCTTTCTTT.

This chain joins TRBV6-1 and TRBJ1-5; a weak D match, TRBD1 (5 bases). V lost 2 bases and J 1 base, leaving 15 bases between the germline ends. CDR3 length: 17 amino acids. In germline, CDR1 is MNHNS, CDR2 SASEGT. The CDR3 DNA follows: TGTGCCAGCAGTGAAAGACCCGGGACTGCGAGCAATCAGCCCCAGCATTTT. It is translated as CASSERPGTASNQPQHF.

The chain's CDR3 is CASRGQGTSYGYTF. The CDR3 coding sequence is TGTGCCAGCAGGGGACAAGGGACCTCCTATGGCTACACCTTC. This rearrangement joins TRBV2 to TRBJ1-2; TRBD1 is a possible D gene (6 bases). V dropped 6 bases and J dropped 4 bases, with 15 bases sitting between them. The CDR3 totals 14 residues. Germline V CDR1 and CDR2: SNHLY, FYNNEI.

The chain recombines TRBV19 with TRBJ1-2, with 8 nucleotides matching TRBD1. V lost 9 bases and J lost 5; bases outside the gene matches: 11. The CDR3 length is 14 residues. CDR1 and CDR2 (germline): LNHDA, SQIVND (reference sequence). In DNA, the CDR3 is TGTGCCAGCAGCTTTTGGGACAGGCCATATGGCTACACCTTC. This gives the protein CASSFWDRPYGYTF. Complete variable domain (other parts from reference TRBV19 and TRBJ1-2): DGGITQSPKYLFRKEGQNVTLSCEQNLNHDAMYWYRQDPGQGLRLIYYSQIVNDFQKGDIAEGYSVSREKKESFPLTVTSAQKNPTAFYLCASSFWDRPYGYTFGSGTRLTVV.

The chain couples TRBV12-5 to TRBJ1-2; no definite D call. V was clipped by 1 base and J by 6 bases, with 6 bases between them. Looked up from germline, CDR1 is LGHNT and CDR2 is FRNRAP. CDR3 size: 12 residues. DNA for the CDR3: TGTGCTAGTGGTTTGGGGACTCATGGCTACACCTTC. Its protein is CASGLGTHGYTF. Filled out from reference TRBV12-5 and TRBJ1-2, the complete variable domain reads DARVTQTPRHKVTEMGQEVTMRCQPILGHNTVFWYRQTMMQGLELLAYFRNRAPLDDSGMPKDRFSAEMPDATLATLKIQPSEPRDSAVYFCASGLGTHGYTFGSGTRLTVV.

The CDR3 protein is CASSLGRGYTGELFF. The DNA of the CDR3 is TGCGCCAGCAGCTTGGGACGGGGATATACCGGGGAGCTGTTTTTT. V gene TRBV5-1 combines with J gene TRBJ2-2, with D possibly TRBD2 on 5 matching bases. This CDR3 has 15 amino acids. Germline CDR1 is SGHRS and CDR2 is YFSETQ. Trimming left V 0 bases short and J 5 bases short, with 11 bases between.